This T cell receptor beta chain was retrieved from a study of blood T cell repertoires in COVID-19. In the study overall: Samples came from the United States, Italy and Spain, spanning acute and convalescent COVID-19. T cells, B-cell-depleted T cells, or PBMCs provided the cDNA or gDNA that served as material.

Germline assignment: CDR1 MNHEY and CDR2 SMNVEV (reference sequence). The CDR3 totals 15 residues. V lost 6 bases, J lost 3 bases, and 8 bases stayed unmatched. In the authors' methods: Amplification of reference gene primers was used by the study to estimate nucleated cell counts. Sequencing was performed with immunoSEQ multiplex PCR; in TCRdb, only in-frame clones are kept and a portion is missing. The V and J calls and clone size come from that table; D and trimming were worked out from the DNA. In the table there are 200,000 to 250,000 clones, about 83% of which are singletons. The receptor comes from a woman aged 50 to 60 with acute or convalescent COVID-19. This rearrangement joins TRBV27 to TRBJ2-7; 10 positions match TRBD2. The sample was peripheral blood. CDR3 coding DNA: TGTGCCAGCAGACGACTAGCGGGTTCTCACTACGAGCAGTACTTC. Translation: CASRRLAGSHYEQYF.